The 13 T cell receptor beta chains given below trace back to one sample, sequenced in a study of spatial heterogeneity in lung cancer (dated by TCRdb to about 2019). The label giving this sample's time point can be read as: sample taken at primary tumor resection. The library came from 5' RACE. The reads were generated on a NextSeq 500. The public reads were quality trimmed at Q25 with fastp and then assembled into clones with MiXCR by TCRdb, keeping productive beta chains. For every CDR3 protein sequence, its rows merge into one entry that carries the most common genes and DNA. This sample holds nearly 80,000 distinct CDR3 sequences; around 7.3% were observed only once. Roughly 6.4% of the sample is taken by the ten largest. Sequences were derived from PBMCs, sampled at surgery. The receptors come from a male donor with early-stage non-small cell lung cancer.

This clonotype has at least ten counts. The rearrangement links TRBV9 to TRBJ1-1; no reliable D call. This CDR3 contains 12 residues. V was shortened by 9 bases and J by 0 bases, with 9 bases between the two germline ends. The germline V gene has CDR1 SGDLS and CDR2 YYNGEE. The CDR3 spells CATQQVNTEAFF. The CDR3 DNA follows: TGTGCCACTCAACAAGTGAACACTGAAGCTTTCTTT.

The chain combines TRBV12-3 or TRBV12-4 with TRBJ2-1, with D tentatively TRBD1 or TRBD2 (5 bases each). V shed 6 bases and J shed 3 bases, with 15 bases lying between them. This CDR3 is 15 amino acids long. The CDR3: CASRRGDPGYNEQFF. CDR3 sequence (DNA): TGTGCCAGCAGGAGGGGCGACCCCGGCTACAATGAGCAGTTCTTC.

In its sample, this clonotype was seen many times. The gene calls are TRBV6-5 and TRBJ2-2, with D unresolved. V was shortened by 7 bases and J by 8 bases, with 20 bases between the two germline ends. The CDR3 has 15 amino acids. CDR1 and CDR2 (germline): MNHEY, SVGAGI. The CDR3: CASTPAAPRLGELFF. The CDR3 coding sequence is TGTGCCAGCACCCCTGCCGCCCCTAGGTTGGGGGAGCTGTTTTTT.

This chain joins TRBV6-9 and TRBJ2-1; 11 bases align to TRBD2. V gave up 3 bases and J gave up 7 bases; unmatched junction bases: 11. The CDR3 contains 17 residues. Germline V gives CDR1 MNHGY, CDR2 SVAAGI. In DNA, the CDR3 is TGTGCCAGCAGTTACTCTACTAGCGGGAGTGGGCTGAATGAGCAGTTCTTC. This translates into CASSYSTSGSGLNEQFF.

This clonotype was picked up many times. V and J are TRBV4-1 and TRBJ2-7, with D unclear. V was clipped by 0 bases and J by 9 bases, with 9 bases between them. CDR1 is MGHRA and CDR2 is YSYEKL in the germline V gene. The CDR3 is 12 residues long. Here the CDR3 reads CASSQDRVVQYF. The CDR3 bases are TGCGCCAGCAGCCAAGATCGGGTAGTGCAGTACTTC.

This clonotype was recorded at least ten times. The gene calls are TRBV20-1 and TRBJ2-1; D remains ambiguous. The V gene's germline CDR1 is DFQATT and CDR2 SNEGSKA (reference sequence). CDR3 length: 14 residues. V dropped 6 bases and J dropped 5 bases, with 17 bases sitting between them. The chain's CDR3 is CSALGRPGDNEQFF. For the CDR3, the DNA is TGCAGTGCCCTCGGGCGCCCCGGCGACAATGAGCAGTTCTTC.

Many counts were recorded for this clonotype. The J gene is TRBJ2-7, the V gene TRBV29-1; D unclear. This CDR3 region has 11 residues. V was trimmed by 4 bases and J by 1 base, leaving 5 bases between them. Germline V gene sequence: CDR1 SQVTM, CDR2 ANQGSEA. This CDR3 reads CSVVSSYEQYF. CDR3 DNA sequence: TGCAGCGTTGTATCATCCTACGAGCAGTACTTC.

The V and J genes are TRBV6-1 and TRBJ1-1; tentative D call: TRBD1 (6 bases). Germline assignment: CDR1 MNHNS and CDR2 SASEGT. The V gene lost 2 bases and the J gene lost 9 bases, with 19 bases spanning the gap. This CDR3 comprises 15 residues. CDR3 in amino acids: CASSEPGGGQSQAFF. DNA for the CDR3: TGTGCCAGCAGTGAACCGGGCGGGGGGCAATCCCAAGCTTTCTTT.

The V gene is TRBV6-1, the J gene TRBJ2-2, with D perhaps given as TRBD1 or TRBD2 (6 bases each). The CDR3 is made up of 16 amino acids. Deletions cut 3 bases from V and 4 bases from J, with 15 bases between. CDR1 is MNHNS, CDR2 SASEGT, per germline. CDR3 amino acids: CASSEVGGSGTGELFF. DNA for the CDR3: TGTGCCAGCAGTGAGGTGGGGGGCAGCGGCACCGGGGAGCTGTTTTTT.

This clonotype was seen only a few times. The V gene is TRBV19, the J gene TRBJ2-2, with D maybe TRBD1 (5 bases). Trimming took off 8 bases at V and 0 bases at J, with 16 bases between the two ends. The CDR3 contains 16 residues. From germline, CDR1 is LNHDA and CDR2 SQIVND (reference sequence). The DNA of the CDR3 is TGTGCCAGTTCCGACAGACTCCTCGCGAACACCGGGGAGCTGTTTTTT. The encoded protein is CASSDRLLANTGELFF. Drawing the rest from reference TRBV19 and TRBJ2-2, the complete variable domain is DGGITQSPKYLFRKEGQNVTLSCEQNLNHDAMYWYRQDPGQGLRLIYYSQIVNDFQKGDIAEGYSVSREKKESFPLTVTSAQKNPTAFYLCASSDRLLANTGELFFGEGSRLTVL.

This clonotype was detected only a few times. This chain connects TRBV7-8 to TRBJ2-2; no clear D. Deletions cut 0 bases from V and 9 bases from J, with 8 bases between. Per the germline V gene, CDR1 is SGHVS and CDR2 is FQNEAQ. The CDR3 has 13 amino acids. DNA of the CDR3: TGTGCCAGCAGCTTAGCAGGACCAAGGGAGCTGTTTTTT. It translates to CASSLAGPRELFF.

In its sample, this clonotype was seen many times. CDR3 amino acids: CASSLGAYSGEVVANTGELFF. Here the CDR3 DNA reads TGTGCCAGCAGCTTGGGAGCTTACTCGGGGGAGGTGGTCGCGAACACCGGGGAGCTGTTTTTT. This rearrangement joins TRBV5-5 to TRBJ2-2, with TRBD2 as a possible D gene (6 bases). Germline V gene sequence: CDR1 SGHKS, CDR2 YYEKEE (reference sequence). The germline V and J ends were trimmed by 0 bases and 0 bases, with 24 bases remaining between them. The CDR3 covers 21 residues.

This clonotype was observed many times. The CDR3 nucleotides read TGTGCCAGCAAACGATATCTACAGGAGAAACAGCCCCAGCATTTT. This translates into CASKRYLQEKQPQHF. V gene TRBV28 combines with J gene TRBJ1-5; a possible D gene is TRBD1 (5 bases). Trimming stripped 7 bases from V and 7 bases from J, with 20 bases between. This CDR3 spans 15 amino acids. Per the germline V gene, CDR1 is MDHEN and CDR2 is SYDVKM.